A single sample is the source of the 29 T cell receptor beta chains below, sequenced in a study of metastatic and nonmetastatic thyroid tumors. TCRdb reassembled clones from the PCR reads with MiXCR. The table lists 30,000 to 40,000 clones, approximately 34% of them singletons. Before thyroid surgery, none of the patients had received any treatment. Material for sequencing was tumor tissue. Receptors were obtained from a female donor with papillary thyroid cancer or a benign thyroid nodule (not recorded which). Some clones in this sample may be carry-over from other donors' samples.

The table lists this clone with a few counts. The chain combines TRBV11-1 with TRBJ2-2, with D perhaps assigned TRBD1 or TRBD2 (5 bases each). V lost 1 base and J lost 3, with 15 bases in between. The CDR3 extends over 17 amino acids. Per the germline V gene, CDR1 is SGHAT and CDR2 is FQDESV (reference sequence). CDR3 in amino acids: CASSLGRGAPDTGELFF. In DNA form, the CDR3 reads TGTGCCAGCAGCTTAGGACGAGGGGCGCCGGACACCGGGGAGCTGTTTTTT.

The rearrangement uses TRBV19 and TRBJ1-2; a possible D gene is TRBD1 (6 bases). CDR1 LNHDA and CDR2 SQIVND come from the germline V gene (reference sequence). The length of the CDR3 is 14 residues. V lost 1 base, J lost 3 bases, and 9 bases lay in between. In nucleotides, the CDR3 is TGTGCCAGTAGTATAGGACAGGTCCACTATGGCTACACCTTC. Amino acids: CASSIGQVHYGYTF.

The chain links TRBV5-1 to TRBJ1-1, with a weak D call TRBD1 (5 bases). CDR1 and CDR2 (germline): SGHRS, YFSETQ. CDR3 size: 16 residues. With 4 bases removed from V and 0 bases from J, the gap between germline ends came to 16 bases. The CDR3 DNA sequence: TGCGCCAGCAGCGTCCTCCCTCGGGGCATGAACACTGAAGCTTTCTTT. This translates into CASSVLPRGMNTEAFF.

This clone was found a few times. The chain links TRBV20-1 to TRBJ2-7; 7 bases are a match to TRBD2. V shed 3 bases, J shed 0 bases, and the junction held 11 bases outside the gene matches. The germline V gene encodes CDR1 DFQATT and CDR2 SNEGSKA (reference sequence). The CDR3 contains 16 residues. CDR3 protein: CSARVASGTYSYEQYF. The CDR3 bases are TGCAGTGCTAGGGTGGCTAGCGGAACTTACTCCTACGAGCAGTACTTC.

The sample holds a few counts of this clone. This is likely a read error, given that the CDR3 carries no conserved phenylalanine or tryptophan at its end. The V call is TRBV19, the J call TRBJ2-7; either TRBD1 or TRBD2 may supply D (6 bases each). Between the trimmed V and J ends, which lost 3 bases and 1 base, there was a span of 13 bases. CDR3 length: 15 residues. Germline CDR1 LNHDA, CDR2 SQIVND (reference sequence). CDR3 sequence reads: CASSIMEGESYEQYL. The CDR3 DNA is TGTGCCAGTAGTATCATGGAGGGGGAGTCCTACGAGCAGTACCTC.

This clone was detected only a few times. This chain links TRBV28 with TRBJ1-2; no clear D. The germline CDR1 and CDR2 sequences are MDHEN and SYDVKM. V lost 10 bases and J lost 2, with 14 bases in between. The CDR3 contains 13 residues. CDR3 nucleotides: TGTGCCACCAATAGGAACACCAACTATGGCTACACCTTC. Its translation is CATNRNTNYGYTF.

This clone was recorded a few times. V gene TRBV28 combines with J gene TRBJ2-7; D not resolved. The germline gives CDR1 MDHEN, CDR2 SYDVKM. CDR3 length: 13 amino acids. Trimming cost V 4 bases and J 6 bases, with 13 bases left between them. CDR3 region: CASSSTSLFEQYF. CDR3 in DNA: TGTGCCAGCAGTTCCACTTCGTTATTCGAGCAGTACTTC.

The table lists this clone with a few counts. This chain uses TRBV2 with TRBJ2-5; weak D call: TRBD1 (5 bases). Germline V lookup: CDR1 SNHLY, CDR2 FYNNEI. This CDR3 has 13 amino acids. Trimming cost V 3 bases and J 5 bases, with 10 bases left between them. The chain's CDR3 is CASSDQGWETQYF. In DNA form, the CDR3 reads TGTGCCAGCAGTGACCAGGGATGGGAGACCCAGTACTTC.

The chain couples TRBV2 to TRBJ2-7, with 10 bases matching TRBD2. CDR3 length: 13 residues. Germline V gene lookup returns CDR1 SNHLY and CDR2 FYNNEI. Unmatched junction bases numbered 2, after V lost 3 bases and J lost 6 bases. CDR3 protein: CASSELAGGEQYF. The CDR3 DNA reads TGTGCCAGCAGTGAGTTAGCGGGGGGCGAGCAGTACTTC.

The rearrangement uses TRBV28 and TRBJ2-7; 11 nucleotides match TRBD2. The germline CDR1 and CDR2 sequences are MDHEN and SYDVKM. The trim removed 5 bases at V and 5 bases at J, leaving 5 bases unmatched. The CDR3 contains 14 residues. For the CDR3, the DNA is TGTGCCAGCAGTACCACTAGCGGGAGTGACGAGCAGTACTTC. Its translation is CASSTTSGSDEQYF.

This clone was recorded at least ten times. V gene TRBV28 combines with J gene TRBJ1-1; D is possibly TRBD1 (5 bases). The germline gives CDR1 MDHEN, CDR2 SYDVKM. The CDR3 sequence is 16 residues long. The germline V and J ends were trimmed by 1 base and 0 bases, with 12 bases remaining between them. The CDR3 bases are TGTGCCAGCAGTTTATCACCAGGGTCGATGAACACTGAAGCTTTCTTT. Protein sequence: CASSLSPGSMNTEAFF.

In its sample, this clone was seen a few times. The CDR3, as DNA: TGTGCCAGCAGTTACTCGACCCAGGGGGGCACAGATACGCAGTATTTT. Protein sequence: CASSYSTQGGTDTQYF. The chain recombines TRBV6-5 with TRBJ2-3; 7 bases agree with TRBD1. Germline trimming cut 0 bases from V and 1 base from J; bases unmatched to any gene: 4. CDR3 length: 16 residues. Germline V lookup: CDR1 MNHEY, CDR2 SVGAGI.

This clone has only a few counts. One end of the junction does not line up with germline, which may come from a read error. The chain is built from TRBV28 and TRBJ1-4; maybe TRBD1 (5 bases). The CDR3 loop spans 15 amino acids. Germline CDR1 MDHEN, CDR2 SYDVKM. This CDR3 is CASSFVTEFNEKLFF. CDR3 nucleotides: TGTGCCAGCAGTTTTGTGACAGAGTTTAATGAAAAACTGTTCTTT.

This rearrangement joins TRBV11-2 to TRBJ2-3; D gene uncertain. Between the trimmed V and J ends, which lost 5 bases and 6 bases, there was a span of 15 bases. There are 14 residues in the CDR3. The germline gives CDR1 SGHAT, CDR2 FQNNGV. The CDR3 DNA is TGTGCCAGCAGCCCATCCGTCAGGCGGGATACGCAGTATTTT. It specifies CASSPSVRRDTQYF. Looking up the rest from reference TRBV11-2 and TRBJ2-3 gives the full variable domain: EAGVAQSPRYKIIEKRQSVAFWCNPISGHATLYWYQQILGQGPKLLIQFQNNGVVDDSQLPKDRFSAERLKGVDSTLKIQPAKLEDSAVYLCASSPSVRRDTQYFGPGTRLTVL.

This chain joins TRBV28 and TRBJ1-6, with 7 bases identical to TRBD1. V was pared by 2 bases and J by 3 bases, with 1 base of the junction left unmatched. This CDR3 is 15 amino acids long. Germline values: CDR1 MDHEN, CDR2 SYDVKM. The CDR3 sequence: CASSLGQVYNSPLHF. The DNA of the CDR3 is TGTGCCAGCAGTTTAGGACAGGTCTATAATTCACCCCTCCACTTT.

J is TRBJ2-1 and V is TRBV10-3; 8 bases match TRBD2. There are 14 residues in the CDR3. Unmatched junction bases numbered 7, after V lost 4 bases and J lost 8 bases. CDR1 ENHRY and CDR2 SYGVKD come from the germline V gene. The CDR3 spells CAISVRLGGDEQFF. The CDR3 bases are TGTGCCATCAGTGTGCGGCTCGGGGGGGATGAGCAGTTCTTC.

This clone showed up just a few times. The chain recombines TRBV25-1 with TRBJ2-2; D is possibly TRBD1 or TRBD2 (5 bases each). V was clipped by 0 bases and J by 6 bases, with 14 bases between them. This CDR3 comprises 16 residues. In germline, CDR1 is MGHDK, CDR2 SYGVNS. This chain's CDR3 is CASSEYMGVSAGELFF. Here the CDR3 DNA reads TGTGCCAGCAGTGAATATATGGGGGTCTCTGCCGGGGAGCTGTTTTTT. Full variable domain (missing parts from reference TRBV25-1 and TRBJ2-2): EADIYQTPRYLVIGTGKKITLECSQTMGHDKMYWYQQDPGMELHLIHYSYGVNSTEKGDLSSESTVSRIRTEHFPLTLESARPSHTSQYLCASSEYMGVSAGELFFGEGSRLTVL.

The chain joins TRBV20-1 to TRBJ2-3, with D unresolved. V lost 3 bases and J 2 bases, leaving 3 bases between the germline ends. Germline-derived CDR1 and CDR2 are DFQATT and SNEGSKA (reference sequence). This CDR3 has 11 amino acids. DNA of the CDR3: TGCAGTGCTAGTAACACAGATACGCAGTATTTT. It specifies CSASNTDTQYF.

This clone was observed at least ten times. The rearrangement joins TRBV6-2 or TRBV6-3 to TRBJ2-2; D is unresolved. The germline CDR1 and CDR2 sequences are MNHEY and SVGEGT. The CDR3 is 13 residues long. Trimming pared 6 bases from V and 7 bases from J, leaving 12 bases between. In nucleotides, the CDR3 is TGTGCCAGCAGCCGGCTAGAGTTCGGGGAGCTGTTTTTT. Encoded protein: CASSRLEFGELFF.

This clone turned up a few times. The V call is TRBV4-3, the J call TRBJ2-7; D gene ambiguous. With 1 base removed from V and 0 bases from J, the gap between germline ends came to 10 bases. The CDR3 covers 15 residues. Germline assignment: CDR1 LGHNA and CDR2 YSLEER. CDR3 coding DNA: TGCGCCAGCAGCCAAGGAACCACTTACTCCTACGAGCAGTACTTC. It specifies CASSQGTTYSYEQYF.

The CDR3 here is CASRVGGLGYGYTF. CDR3 coding DNA: TGTGCCAGCAGGGTCGGGGGGCTGGGCTATGGCTACACCTTC. The rearrangement joins TRBV2 to TRBJ1-2; TRBD1 might be the D (6 bases). Germline V gene sequence: CDR1 SNHLY, CDR2 FYNNEI. Trimming shortened V by 6 bases and J by 4 bases, and 15 bases separated the two germline ends. This CDR3 has 14 amino acids.

V usage is TRBV6-1 and J usage is TRBJ2-5, with D perhaps TRBD1 (7 bases). The CDR3 consists of 14 residues. The V end lost 5 bases, the J end lost 7 bases, and 17 bases lay between the germline ends. Germline loops: CDR1 MNHNS, CDR2 SASEGT. CDR3 sequence (DNA): TGTGCCAGCAGTACCGGGGGACAGTTGGGGACCCAGTACTTC. Translation gives CASSTGGQLGTQYF.

The sample holds a few counts of this clone. V gene TRBV28 combines with J gene TRBJ1-2; D is perhaps TRBD1 (5 bases). Germline V CDR1 and CDR2: MDHEN, SYDVKM. V lost 3 bases, J lost 4 bases, and 9 bases lay in between. The CDR3 is 13 residues long. In DNA form, the CDR3 reads TGTGCCAGCAGTTTGGGGGTCGGCTATGGCTACACCTTC. Its translation: CASSLGVGYGYTF.

This rearrangement joins TRBV11-2 to TRBJ2-1; 12 nucleotides line up with TRBD2. This CDR3 region has 16 residues. V gave up 1 base and J gave up 4 bases; unmatched junction bases: 2. Germline V gene data show CDR1 as SGHAT and CDR2 as FQNNGV. The chain's CDR3 is CASSLGTSGTYNEQFF. CDR3 nucleotides: TGTGCCAGCAGCTTAGGGACTAGCGGGACATACAATGAGCAGTTCTTC.

The chain joins TRBV10-1 to TRBJ2-1; the D is unclear. The germline CDR1 and CDR2 sequences are WNHNN and SYGVQD (reference sequence). CDR3 length: 14 amino acids. The V and J ends lost 4 bases and 9 bases respectively, with 16 bases between them. The CDR3 here is CASSGGLTRGEQFF. The CDR3 nucleotides read TGCGCCAGCAGTGGTGGCCTCACCCGAGGTGAGCAGTTCTTC.

This clone was counted only a few times. The rearrangement uses TRBV28 and TRBJ2-7; the match to TRBD1 covers 8 bases. The CDR3 sequence is 16 residues long. J was trimmed by 2 bases and V by 7 bases; bases with no gene match: 13. Germline loops: CDR1 MDHEN, CDR2 SYDVKM. The CDR3 DNA reads TGTGCCAGCATACACGCCGGGACAGGATTTCCCTACGAGCAGTACTTC. Its translation is CASIHAGTGFPYEQYF.

The chain carries TRBV7-2 and TRBJ1-6, with 11 nucleotides matching TRBD1. The trim removed 5 bases at V and 6 bases at J, leaving 3 bases unmatched. Germline V lookup: CDR1 SGHTA, CDR2 FQGNSA. This CDR3 contains 15 residues. The CDR3 DNA follows: TGTGCCAGCAGCCCGGACAGGGGGCTTAATTCACCCCTCCACTTT. Its translation is CASSPDRGLNSPLHF. The whole variable domain, remainder taken from reference TRBV7-2 and TRBJ1-6, is GAGVSQSPSNKVTEKGKDVELRCDPISGHTALYWYRQSLGQGLEFLIYFQGNSAPDKSGLPSDRFSAERTGGSVSTLTIQRTQQEDSAVYLCASSPDRGLNSPLHFGNGTRLTVT.

This rearrangement joins TRBV30 to TRBJ1-6; D is ambiguous. Germline CDR1 reads GTSNPN; CDR2 reads SVGIG (reference sequence). Trimming removed 1 base at V and 7 bases at J, with 14 bases between. The CDR3 consists of 15 residues. CDR3 region: CAWSALSGLNSPLHF. DNA for the CDR3: TGTGCCTGGAGTGCCCTAAGTGGACTAAATTCACCCCTCCACTTT.

The J gene is TRBJ1-1, the V gene TRBV11-2; 8 bases line up with TRBD1. The germline V gene encodes CDR1 SGHAT and CDR2 FQNNGV. The CDR3 has 15 residues. With 5 bases clipped from V and 2 bases from J, the junction kept 7 bases outside the gene matches. CDR3 residues: CASSTRQGINTEAFF. CDR3 sequence (DNA): TGTGCCAGCAGCACCCGACAGGGGATAAACACTGAAGCTTTCTTT.